The clone carrying this TCR beta chain was seen many times. Its target is unknown. The read is 3 residues too short to cover the CDR3 end, so that end is filled in from the germline J gene. The repertoire was sequenced with immunoSEQ multiplex PCR; TCRdb's copy has only in-frame clones and lacks some. The profile covers around 40,000 clones, none occurring a single time. These data belong to a study of T cell clonality in common variable immunodeficiency. Whole-study results and caveats: Common variable immunodeficiency TCR beta sequences reportedly had fewer deletions and N-nucleotide insertions.

The V segment lost 3 bases and the J segment 4 bases; nucleotides outside the gene matches: 8. Germline loops: CDR1 SGHNT, CDR2 YYREEE (reference sequence). CDR3 length equals 16 residues. Heparinized whole blood, roughly 4.5 to 9 ml, came from each donor. The source of this sequence is a person between 18 and 75 years old in good health. Sequencing used peripheral blood mononuclear cells. This chain joins TRBV5-4 and TRBJ2-3, with 10 bases fitting TRBD2. The CDR3: CASSWGERGGADTQYF. The DNA read from the CDR3 is TGTGCCAGCAGCTGGGGGGAGCGGGGGGGTGCAGATACG. The full variable domain, with the rest looked up from reference TRBV5-4 and TRBJ2-3, is ETGVTQSPTHLIKTRGQQVTLRCSSQSGHNTVSWYQQALGQGPQFIFQYYREEENGRGNFPPRFSGLQFPNYSSELNVNALELDDSALYLCASSWGERGGADTQYFGPGTRLTVL.